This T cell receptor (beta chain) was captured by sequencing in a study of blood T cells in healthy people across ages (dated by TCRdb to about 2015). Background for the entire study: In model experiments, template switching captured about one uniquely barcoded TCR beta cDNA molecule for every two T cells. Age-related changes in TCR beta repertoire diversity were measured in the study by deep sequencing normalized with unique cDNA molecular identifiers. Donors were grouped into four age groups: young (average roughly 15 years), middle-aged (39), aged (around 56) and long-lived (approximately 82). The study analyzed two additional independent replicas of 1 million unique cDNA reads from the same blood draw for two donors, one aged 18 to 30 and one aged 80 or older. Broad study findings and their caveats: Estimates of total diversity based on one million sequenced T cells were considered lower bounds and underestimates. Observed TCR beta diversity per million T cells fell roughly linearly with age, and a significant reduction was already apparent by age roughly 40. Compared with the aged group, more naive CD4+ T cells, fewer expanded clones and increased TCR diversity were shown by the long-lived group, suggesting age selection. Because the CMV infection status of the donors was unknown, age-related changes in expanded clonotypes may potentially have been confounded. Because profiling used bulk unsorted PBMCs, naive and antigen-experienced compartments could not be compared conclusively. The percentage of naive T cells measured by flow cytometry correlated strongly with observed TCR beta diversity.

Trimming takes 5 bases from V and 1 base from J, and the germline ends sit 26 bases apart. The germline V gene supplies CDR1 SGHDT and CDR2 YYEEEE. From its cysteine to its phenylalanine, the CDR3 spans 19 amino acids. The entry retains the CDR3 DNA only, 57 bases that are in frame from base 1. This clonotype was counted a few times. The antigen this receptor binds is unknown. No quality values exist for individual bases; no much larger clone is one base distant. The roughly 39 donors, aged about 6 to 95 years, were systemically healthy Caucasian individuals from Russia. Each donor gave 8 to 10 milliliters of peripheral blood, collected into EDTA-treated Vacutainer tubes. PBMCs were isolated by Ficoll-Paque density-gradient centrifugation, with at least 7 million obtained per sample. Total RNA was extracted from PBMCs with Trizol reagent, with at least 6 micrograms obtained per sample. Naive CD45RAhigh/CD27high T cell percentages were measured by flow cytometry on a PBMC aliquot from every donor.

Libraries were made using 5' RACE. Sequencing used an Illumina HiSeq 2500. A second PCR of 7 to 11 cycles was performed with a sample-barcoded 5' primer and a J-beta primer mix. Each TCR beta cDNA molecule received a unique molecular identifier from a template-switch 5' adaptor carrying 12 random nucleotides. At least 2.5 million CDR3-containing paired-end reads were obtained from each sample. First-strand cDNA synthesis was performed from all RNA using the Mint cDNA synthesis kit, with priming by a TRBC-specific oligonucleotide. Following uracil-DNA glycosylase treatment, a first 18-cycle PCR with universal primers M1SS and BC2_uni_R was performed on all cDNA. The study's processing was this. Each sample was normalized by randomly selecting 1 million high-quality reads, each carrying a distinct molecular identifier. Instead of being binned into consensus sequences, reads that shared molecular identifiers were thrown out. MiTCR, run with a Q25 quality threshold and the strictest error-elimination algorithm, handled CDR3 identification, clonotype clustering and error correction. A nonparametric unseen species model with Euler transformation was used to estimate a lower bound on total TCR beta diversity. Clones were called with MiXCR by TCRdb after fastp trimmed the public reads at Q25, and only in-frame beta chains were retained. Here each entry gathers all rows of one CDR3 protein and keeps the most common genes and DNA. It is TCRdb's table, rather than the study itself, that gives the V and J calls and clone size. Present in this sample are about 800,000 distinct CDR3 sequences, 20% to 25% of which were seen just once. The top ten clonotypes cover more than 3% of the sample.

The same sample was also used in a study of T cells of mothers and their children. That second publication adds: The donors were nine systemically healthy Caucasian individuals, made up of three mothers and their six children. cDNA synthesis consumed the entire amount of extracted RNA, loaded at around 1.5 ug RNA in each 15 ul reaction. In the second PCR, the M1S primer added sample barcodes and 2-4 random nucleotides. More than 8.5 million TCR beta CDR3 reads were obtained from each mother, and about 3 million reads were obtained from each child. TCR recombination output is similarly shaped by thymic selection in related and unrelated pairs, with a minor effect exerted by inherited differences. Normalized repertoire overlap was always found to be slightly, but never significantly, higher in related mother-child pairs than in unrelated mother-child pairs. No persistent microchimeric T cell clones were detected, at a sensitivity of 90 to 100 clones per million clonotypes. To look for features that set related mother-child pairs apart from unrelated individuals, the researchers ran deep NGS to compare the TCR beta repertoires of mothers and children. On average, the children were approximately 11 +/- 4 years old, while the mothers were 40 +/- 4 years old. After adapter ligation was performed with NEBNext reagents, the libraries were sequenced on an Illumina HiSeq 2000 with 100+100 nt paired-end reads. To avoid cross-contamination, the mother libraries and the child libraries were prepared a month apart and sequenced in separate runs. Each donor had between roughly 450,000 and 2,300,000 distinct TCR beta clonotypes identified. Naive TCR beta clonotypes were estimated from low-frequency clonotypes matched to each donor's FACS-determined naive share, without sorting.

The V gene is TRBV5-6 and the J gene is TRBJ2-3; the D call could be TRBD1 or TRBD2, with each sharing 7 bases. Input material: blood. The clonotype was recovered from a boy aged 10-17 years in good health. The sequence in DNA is TGTGCCAGCAGACAGGGGACTGGCGGGAGCGTGTGGGGCACAGATACGCAGTATTTT. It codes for CASRQGTGGSVWGTDTQYF.